This T cell receptor beta chain is from a study of brain T cells in children with intractable seizures. Surgery cases with the highest brain T cell transcript signatures were chosen for sequencing. At least one anti-epileptic drug was given before surgery. The table came from immunoSEQ multiplex PCR; TCRdb's copy has only in-frame clones and leaves some out. This repertoire shows tens of thousands of clones, 90% to 95% found once; its top ten account for 1.5%. The input for sequencing was peripheral blood, taken at surgery. This sequence originates from a boy in the first two years of life with tuberous sclerosis and intractable seizures.

The CDR3 coding sequence is TGTGCCAGCAGCCAAGACGAACACCCATCAAGGAACTATGGCTACACCTTC. This encodes CASSQDEHPSRNYGYTF. The rearrangement joins TRBV3-1 (or the pseudogene TRBV3-2) to TRBJ1-2; D not certain. The germline V gene has CDR1 LGHDT and CDR2 YNNKEL (reference sequence). The CDR3 totals 17 residues. V was trimmed by 0 bases and J by 2 bases, leaving 16 bases between them.